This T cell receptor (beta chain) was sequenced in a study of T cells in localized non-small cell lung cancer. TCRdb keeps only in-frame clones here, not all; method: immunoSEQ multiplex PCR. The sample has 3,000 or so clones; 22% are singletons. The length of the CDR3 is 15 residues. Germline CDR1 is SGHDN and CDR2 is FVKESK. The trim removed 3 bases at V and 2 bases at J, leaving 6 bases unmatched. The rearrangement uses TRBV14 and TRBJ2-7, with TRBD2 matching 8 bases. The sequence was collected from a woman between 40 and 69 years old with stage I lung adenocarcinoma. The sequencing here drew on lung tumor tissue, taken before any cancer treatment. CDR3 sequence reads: CASSHRTSGTYEQYF. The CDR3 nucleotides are TGTGCCAGCAGCCACCGAACTAGCGGAACCTACGAGCAGTACTTC.